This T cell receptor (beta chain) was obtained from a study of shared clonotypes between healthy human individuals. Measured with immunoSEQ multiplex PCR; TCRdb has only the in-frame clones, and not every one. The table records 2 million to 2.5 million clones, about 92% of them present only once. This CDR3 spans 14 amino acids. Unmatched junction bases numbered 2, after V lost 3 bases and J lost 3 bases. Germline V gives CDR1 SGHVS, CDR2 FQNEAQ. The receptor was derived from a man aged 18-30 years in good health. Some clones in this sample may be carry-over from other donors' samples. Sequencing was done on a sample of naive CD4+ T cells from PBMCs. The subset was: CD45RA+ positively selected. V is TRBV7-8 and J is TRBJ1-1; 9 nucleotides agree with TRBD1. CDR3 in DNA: TGTGCCAGCAGCTTGGGACAGGGTTACACTGAAGCTTTCTTT. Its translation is CASSLGQGYTEAFF.